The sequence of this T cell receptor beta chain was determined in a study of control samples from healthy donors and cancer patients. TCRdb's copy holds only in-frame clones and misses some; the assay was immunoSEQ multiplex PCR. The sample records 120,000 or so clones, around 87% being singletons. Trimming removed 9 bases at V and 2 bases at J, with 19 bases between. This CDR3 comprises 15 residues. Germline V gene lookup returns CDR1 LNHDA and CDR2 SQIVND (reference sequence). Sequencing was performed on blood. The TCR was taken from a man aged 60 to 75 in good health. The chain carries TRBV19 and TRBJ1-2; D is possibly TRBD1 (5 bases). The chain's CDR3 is CASREKTDSNYGYTF. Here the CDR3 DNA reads TGTGCCAGCCGAGAGAAGACAGATTCAAACTATGGCTACACCTTC.